This T cell receptor (beta chain) was retrieved from a study of T cells in localized non-small cell lung cancer. General study results and limits: Adjacent lung exhibited a median of about 50 among the 100 most abundant tumor clones.

This clone was seen once. Its cognate antigen is unknown. Trimming removed 4 bases from V and 3 bases from J; junction bases left unmatched: 14. The CDR3 extends over 17 amino acids. The germline V gene has CDR1 SGHRS and CDR2 YFSETQ. Assay used: immunoSEQ multiplex PCR; TCRdb lists only in-frame clones, some missing. Seen here are approximately 20,000 clones, approximately 91% observed once, and the top ten hold over 7.5%. The chain combines TRBV5-1 with TRBJ1-1; 8 nucleotides align to TRBD1. This TCR derives from a man aged 40-75 years with stage I lung adenocarcinoma. The sample in question was peripheral blood, obtained before any cancer treatment. The CDR3: CASSTYGTGFFYTEAFF. In DNA form, the CDR3 reads TGCGCCAGCAGCACTTACGGGACAGGTTTCTTCTACACTGAAGCTTTCTTT. The full variable domain, in which reference TRBV5-1 and TRBJ1-1 provide the parts outside the CDR3, is KAGVTQTPRYLIKTRGQQVTLSCSPISGHRSVSWYQQTPGQGLQFLFEYFSETQRNKGNFPGRFSGRQFSNSRSEMNVSTLELGDSALYLCASSTYGTGFFYTEAFFGQGTRLTVV.